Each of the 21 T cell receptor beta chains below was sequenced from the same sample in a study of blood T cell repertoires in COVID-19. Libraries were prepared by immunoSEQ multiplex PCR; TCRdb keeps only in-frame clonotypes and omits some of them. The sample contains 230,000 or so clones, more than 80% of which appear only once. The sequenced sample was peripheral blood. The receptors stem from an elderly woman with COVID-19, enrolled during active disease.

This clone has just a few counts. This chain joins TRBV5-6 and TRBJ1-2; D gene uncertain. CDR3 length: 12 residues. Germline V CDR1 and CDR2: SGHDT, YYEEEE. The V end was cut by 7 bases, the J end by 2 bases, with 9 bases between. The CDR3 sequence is CASGTGNYGYTF. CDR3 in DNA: TGTGCCAGCGGCACGGGGAACTATGGCTACACCTTC.

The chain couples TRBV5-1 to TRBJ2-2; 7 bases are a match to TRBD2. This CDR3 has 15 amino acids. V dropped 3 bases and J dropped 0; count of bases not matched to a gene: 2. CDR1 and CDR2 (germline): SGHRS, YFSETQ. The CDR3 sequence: CASSSSGANTGELFF. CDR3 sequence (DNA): TGCGCCAGCAGCTCTAGCGGAGCGAACACCGGGGAGCTGTTTTTT. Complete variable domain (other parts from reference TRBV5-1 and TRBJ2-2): KAGVTQTPRYLIKTRGQQVTLSCSPISGHRSVSWYQQTPGQGLQFLFEYFSETQRNKGNFPGRFSGRQFSNSRSEMNVSTLELGDSALYLCASSSSGANTGELFFGEGSRLTVL.

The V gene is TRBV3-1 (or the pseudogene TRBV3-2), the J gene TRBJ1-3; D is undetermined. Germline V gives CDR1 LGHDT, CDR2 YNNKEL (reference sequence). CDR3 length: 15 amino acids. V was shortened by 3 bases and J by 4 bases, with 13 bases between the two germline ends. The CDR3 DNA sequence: TGTGCCAGCAGCCAGACATGGGAGGCAGGAAACACCATATATTTT. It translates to CASSQTWEAGNTIYF.

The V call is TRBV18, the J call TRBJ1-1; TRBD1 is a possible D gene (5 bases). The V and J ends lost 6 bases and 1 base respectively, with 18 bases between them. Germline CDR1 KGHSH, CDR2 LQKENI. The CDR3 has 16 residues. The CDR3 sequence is CASSTQAPTGNTEAFF. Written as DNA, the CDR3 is TGTGCCAGCTCTACCCAGGCCCCCACAGGGAACACTGAAGCTTTCTTT. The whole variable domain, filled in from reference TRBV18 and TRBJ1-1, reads NAGVMQNPRHLVRRRGQEARLRCSPMKGHSHVYWYRQLPEEGLKFMVYLQKENIIDESGMPKERFSAEFPKEGPSILRIQQVVRGDSAAYFCASSTQAPTGNTEAFFGQGTRLTVV.

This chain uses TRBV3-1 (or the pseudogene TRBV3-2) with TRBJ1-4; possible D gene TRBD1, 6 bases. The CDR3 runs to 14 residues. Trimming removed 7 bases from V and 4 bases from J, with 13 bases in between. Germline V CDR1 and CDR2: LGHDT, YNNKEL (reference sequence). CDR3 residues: CASTSGTFNEKLFF. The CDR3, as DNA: TGTGCCAGCACTTCGGGGACATTTAATGAAAAACTGTTTTTT.

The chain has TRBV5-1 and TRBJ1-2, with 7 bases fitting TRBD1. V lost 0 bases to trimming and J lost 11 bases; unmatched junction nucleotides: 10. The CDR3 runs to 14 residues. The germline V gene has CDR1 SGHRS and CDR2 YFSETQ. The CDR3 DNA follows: TGCGCCAGCAGCTTGGGGACAGGTCTTGAGGAGTACACCTTC. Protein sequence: CASSLGTGLEEYTF.

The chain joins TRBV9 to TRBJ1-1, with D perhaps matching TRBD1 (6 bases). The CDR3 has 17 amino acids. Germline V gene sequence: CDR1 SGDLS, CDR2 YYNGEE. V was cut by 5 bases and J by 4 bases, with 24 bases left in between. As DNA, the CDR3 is TGTGCCAGCAGTGATGGAGGGGGAATCGGGGAGGGCACTGAAGCTTTCTTT. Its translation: CASSDGGGIGEGTEAFF.

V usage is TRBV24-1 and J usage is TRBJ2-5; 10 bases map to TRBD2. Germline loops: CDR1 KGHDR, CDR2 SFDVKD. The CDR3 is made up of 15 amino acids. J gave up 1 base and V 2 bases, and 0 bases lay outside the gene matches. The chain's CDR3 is CATSDWTSGQETQYF. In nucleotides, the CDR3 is TGTGCCACCAGTGATTGGACTAGCGGCCAAGAGACCCAGTACTTC.

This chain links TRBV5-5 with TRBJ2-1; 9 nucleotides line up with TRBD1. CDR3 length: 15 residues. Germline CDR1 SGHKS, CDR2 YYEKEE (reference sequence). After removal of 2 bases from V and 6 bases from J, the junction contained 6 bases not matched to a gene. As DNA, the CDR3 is TGTGCCAGCAGCTTCCGGGACAGGGTAATCAATGAGCAGTTCTTC. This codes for CASSFRDRVINEQFF.

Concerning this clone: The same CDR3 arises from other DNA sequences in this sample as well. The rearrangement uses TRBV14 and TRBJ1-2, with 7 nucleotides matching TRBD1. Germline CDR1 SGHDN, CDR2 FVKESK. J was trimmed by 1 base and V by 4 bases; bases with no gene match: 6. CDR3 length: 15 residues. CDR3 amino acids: CASSRLGGGNYGYTF. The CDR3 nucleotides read TGTGCCAGCAGCCGCTTAGGGGGCGGTAACTATGGCTACACCTTC. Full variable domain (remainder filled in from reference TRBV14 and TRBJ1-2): EAGVTQFPSHSVIEKGQTVTLRCDPISGHDNLYWYRRVMGKEIKFLLHFVKESKQDESGMPNNRFLAERTGGTYSTLKVQPAELEDSGVYFCASSRLGGGNYGYTFGSGTRLTVV.

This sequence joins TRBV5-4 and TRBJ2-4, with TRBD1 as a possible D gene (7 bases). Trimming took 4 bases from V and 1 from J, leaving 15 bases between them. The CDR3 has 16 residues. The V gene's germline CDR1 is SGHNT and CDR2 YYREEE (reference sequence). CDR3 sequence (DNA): TGTGCCAGCAGCCGCGGGGACAGCGTTGCCAAAAACATTCAGTACTTC. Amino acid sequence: CASSRGDSVAKNIQYF.

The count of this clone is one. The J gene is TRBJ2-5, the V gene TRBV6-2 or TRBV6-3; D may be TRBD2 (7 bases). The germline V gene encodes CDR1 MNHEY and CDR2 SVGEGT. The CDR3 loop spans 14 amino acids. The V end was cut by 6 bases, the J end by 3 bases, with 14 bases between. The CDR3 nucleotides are TGTGCCAGCAGCCACCCGGGGGGCAAAGAGACCCAGTACTTC. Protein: CASSHPGGKETQYF.

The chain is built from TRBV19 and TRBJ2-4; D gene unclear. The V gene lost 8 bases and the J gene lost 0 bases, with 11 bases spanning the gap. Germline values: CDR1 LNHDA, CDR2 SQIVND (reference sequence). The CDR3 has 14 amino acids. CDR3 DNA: TGTGCCAGTGCACAGAAACTAGCCAAAAACATTCAGTACTTC. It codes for CASAQKLAKNIQYF.

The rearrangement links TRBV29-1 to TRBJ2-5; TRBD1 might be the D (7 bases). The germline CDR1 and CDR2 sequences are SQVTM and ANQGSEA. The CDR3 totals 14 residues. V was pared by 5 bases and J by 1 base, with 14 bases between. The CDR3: CSVRGRGAQETQYF. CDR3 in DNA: TGCAGCGTTAGGGGCAGGGGGGCCCAAGAGACCCAGTACTTC.

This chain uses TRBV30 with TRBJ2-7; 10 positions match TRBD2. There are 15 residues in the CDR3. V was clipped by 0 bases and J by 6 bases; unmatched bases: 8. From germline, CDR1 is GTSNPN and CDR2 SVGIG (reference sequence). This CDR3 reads CAWSVAGTSVREQYF. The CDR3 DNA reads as TGTGCCTGGAGTGTAGCCGGGACTAGCGTTCGCGAGCAGTACTTC.

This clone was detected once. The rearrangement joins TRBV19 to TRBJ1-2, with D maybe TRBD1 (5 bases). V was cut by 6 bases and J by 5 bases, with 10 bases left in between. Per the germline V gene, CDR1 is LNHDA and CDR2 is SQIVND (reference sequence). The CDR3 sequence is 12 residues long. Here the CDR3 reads CASSPDRYGYTF. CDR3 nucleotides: TGTGCCAGTAGCCCAGACAGATATGGCTACACCTTC.

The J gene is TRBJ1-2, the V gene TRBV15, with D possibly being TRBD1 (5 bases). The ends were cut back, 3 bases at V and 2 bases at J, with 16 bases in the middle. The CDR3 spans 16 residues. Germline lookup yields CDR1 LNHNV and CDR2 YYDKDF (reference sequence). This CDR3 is CATSSDRVRGNYGYTF. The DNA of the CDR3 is TGTGCCACCAGCAGCGATCGAGTGCGGGGGAACTATGGCTACACCTTC.

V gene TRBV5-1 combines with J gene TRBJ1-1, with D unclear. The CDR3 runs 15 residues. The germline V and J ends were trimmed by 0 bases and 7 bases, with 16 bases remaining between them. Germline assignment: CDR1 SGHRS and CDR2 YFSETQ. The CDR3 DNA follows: TGCGCCAGCAGCTTGGAGAGGTCCGGGAAACGTGAAGCTTTCTTT. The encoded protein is CASSLERSGKREAFF.

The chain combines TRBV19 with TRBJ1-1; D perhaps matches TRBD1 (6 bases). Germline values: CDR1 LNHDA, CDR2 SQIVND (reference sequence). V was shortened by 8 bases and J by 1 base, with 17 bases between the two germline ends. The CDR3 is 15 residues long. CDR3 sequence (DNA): TGTGCCAGTCAGGCTGACAGGCGGTCGAACACTGAAGCTTTCTTT. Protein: CASQADRRSNTEAFF.

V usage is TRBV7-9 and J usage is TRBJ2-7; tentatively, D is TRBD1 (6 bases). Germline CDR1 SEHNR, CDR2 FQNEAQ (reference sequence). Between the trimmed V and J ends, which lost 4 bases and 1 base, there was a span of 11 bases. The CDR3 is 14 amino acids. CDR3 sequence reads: CASSSQGDSYEQYF. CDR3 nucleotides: TGTGCCAGCAGCTCACAGGGAGATTCCTACGAGCAGTACTTC.

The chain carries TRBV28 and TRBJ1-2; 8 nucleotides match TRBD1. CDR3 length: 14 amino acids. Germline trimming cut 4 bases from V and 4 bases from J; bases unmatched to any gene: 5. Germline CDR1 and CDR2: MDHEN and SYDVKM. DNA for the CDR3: TGTGCCAGCAGTTCAGGGGGCGGAAGCTATGGCTACACCTTC. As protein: CASSSGGGSYGYTF.